This T cell receptor (beta chain) was captured in a study of graft-versus-host responses after intestinal transplantation. Study-level background: Isolated intestinal, liver-intestinal, or multivisceral transplants were what recipients had. Tacrolimus and steroids were given for around three years to all recipients after anti-thymocyte globulin induction. Overall study findings and caveats: Recipient-marrow GvH clones were detected, some having first appeared in ileum or blood. Within the allografts of patients who had graft-donor T cell macrochimerism, graft-versus-host to host-versus-graft clonal ratios were high.

This clone was seen a single time. The target antigen is unknown. TCRdb keeps only in-frame clones here, not all; method: immunoSEQ multiplex PCR. The sample holds more than 25,000 clones; more than 85% are singletons and the top ten take 0.53%. There are 14 residues in the CDR3. Germline V gene data show CDR1 as LNHDA and CDR2 as SQIVND (reference sequence). V dropped 6 bases and J dropped 4 bases, with 15 bases sitting between them. This sequence joins TRBV19 and TRBJ1-2; the D gene is possibly TRBD1 (6 bases). Sequenced here: PBMCs, sampled 18 days after transplant. This receptor was taken from a human patient who received an intestinal transplant, so some T cells may come from the graft donor. CDR3 sequence: CASSRDTSGYGYTF. In DNA, the CDR3 is TGTGCCAGTAGCAGGGACACCTCGGGCTATGGCTACACCTTC. The full variable domain, in which reference TRBV19 and TRBJ1-2 provide the parts outside the CDR3, is DGGITQSPKYLFRKEGQNVTLSCEQNLNHDAMYWYRQDPGQGLRLIYYSQIVNDFQKGDIAEGYSVSREKKESFPLTVTSAQKNPTAFYLCASSRDTSGYGYTFGSGTRLTVV.